The 11 T cell receptor beta chains reported below all come from one sample, sequenced in a study of CD8+CD57+ T cells in acquired aplastic anemia. The sequenced patients had an expansion of CD8+CD57+ cells seen by flow cytometry. Both TCR beta VDJ combination and CDR3 sequence profiling were carried out. Genomic DNA was the template for this profiling. Via MiXCR, TCRdb re-called the reads, giving one row per CDR3 protein. This sample has fewer than 85,000 distinct CDR3 sequences, with about 70% found just once. The sequencing input was sorted CD4+, CD8+, or CD8+CD57+ T cells (not recorded which) from PBMCs. The receptor set was obtained from a human donor with aplastic anemia.

V and J are TRBV19 and TRBJ1-6; unclear D gene. In germline, CDR1 is LNHDA, CDR2 SQIVND (reference sequence). Trimming pared 6 bases from V and 0 bases from J, leaving 9 bases between. The CDR3 has 15 residues. The CDR3 region has the DNA TGTGCCAGTAGCCCCGCGAGCTCCTATAATTCACCCCTCCACTTT. Its protein product is CASSPASSYNSPLHF.

This clonotype was seen only a few times. The chain combines TRBV29-1 with TRBJ1-2; D gene uncertain. This CDR3 is 12 amino acids long. In germline, CDR1 is SQVTM, CDR2 ANQGSEA. Trimming cost V 0 bases and J 4 bases, with 6 bases left between them. CDR3 protein: CSVEEGFYGYTF. The CDR3 DNA reads as TGCAGCGTTGAAGAGGGGTTCTATGGCTACACCTTC.

The V gene is TRBV7-8, the J gene TRBJ1-1, with 7 positions matching TRBD1. V shed 5 bases, J shed 5 bases, and the junction held 8 bases outside the gene matches. Germline CDR1 and CDR2: SGHVS and FQNEAQ. The CDR3 loop spans 14 amino acids. The CDR3 nucleotides read TGTGCCAGCAGCCCACTGCCAGGGGGGACTGAAGCTTTCTTT. Translated: CASSPLPGGTEAFF.

This clonotype was seen a handful of times. This chain links TRBV29-1 with TRBJ2-3; unclear D gene. CDR1 and CDR2 (germline): SQVTM, ANQGSEA. Trimming left V 3 bases short and J 5 bases short, with 9 bases between. The CDR3 extends over 12 amino acids. CDR3 bases: TGCAGCGTTGATCTCCCAGGAGATACGCAGTATTTT. Its translation is CSVDLPGDTQYF.

The table lists this clonotype with a few counts. The rearrangement links TRBV19 to TRBJ2-7; 8 positions match TRBD1. The V and J ends lost 4 bases and 12 bases, in that order; junction bases with no gene match: 17. CDR1 is LNHDA, CDR2 SQIVND, per germline (reference sequence). The CDR3 totals 15 residues. The CDR3 sequence is CASSRGTGALLVRYF. The CDR3 DNA is TGTGCCAGTAGTAGGGGGACAGGCGCCTTGTTGGTGCGGTACTTC. Full variable domain (rest looked up from reference TRBV19 and TRBJ2-7): DGGITQSPKYLFRKEGQNVTLSCEQNLNHDAMYWYRQDPGQGLRLIYYSQIVNDFQKGDIAEGYSVSREKKESFPLTVTSAQKNPTAFYLCASSRGTGALLVRYFGPGTRLTVT.

V usage is TRBV7-3 and J usage is TRBJ1-1; D is ambiguous. CDR1 is SGHTA, CDR2 FQGTGA, per germline. The CDR3 loop spans 12 amino acids. Trimming removed 2 bases from V and 7 bases from J, with 8 bases in between. CDR3 amino acids: CASSLYTSEAFF. Here the CDR3 DNA reads TGTGCCAGCAGCTTATACACCAGTGAAGCTTTCTTT.

This clonotype was picked up one time. This chain joins TRBV10-1 and TRBJ2-2, with a weak D call TRBD2 (5 bases). This CDR3 region has 15 residues. V gave up 2 bases and J gave up 6 bases, with 13 bases separating them. Germline CDR1 is WNHNN and CDR2 is SYGVQD (reference sequence). CDR3 bases: TGCGCCAGCAGTGAGGTGGTTGCGGGCGCCGGGGAGCTGTTTTTT. Its protein is CASSEVVAGAGELFF.

The chain joins TRBV29-1 to TRBJ1-6; 7 nucleotides agree with TRBD1. With V trimmed by 6 bases and J by 8 bases, 10 bases remained unmatched. Germline CDR1 and CDR2: SQVTM and ANQGSEA. The CDR3 extends over 14 amino acids. The CDR3 region is CSVRGPKEHSPLHF. In DNA, the CDR3 is TGCAGCGTGAGGGGGCCAAAGGAGCATTCACCCCTCCACTTT. Full variable domain (remainder filled in from reference TRBV29-1 and TRBJ1-6): SAVISQKPSRDICQRGTSLTIQCQVDSQVTMMFWYRQQPGQSLTLIATANQGSEATYESGFVIDKFPISRPNLTFSTLTVSNMSPEDSSIYLCSVRGPKEHSPLHFGNGTRLTVT.

CDR3 sequence (DNA): TGTGCCAGCAGTGAAGCAGCCTACGAGCAGTACTTC. This codes for CASSEAAYEQYF. The genes are TRBV2 and TRBJ2-7; unclear D gene. CDR3 length equals 12 residues. V was trimmed by 0 bases and J by 2 bases, leaving 2 bases between them. In germline, CDR1 is SNHLY, CDR2 FYNNEI.

The chain recombines TRBV7-9 with TRBJ2-7; 8 bases are a match to TRBD1. The CDR3 has 12 residues. Germline V gene lookup returns CDR1 SEHNR and CDR2 FQNEAQ (reference sequence). The trim removed 8 bases at V and 5 bases at J, leaving 5 bases unmatched. CDR3 DNA: TGTGCCAGCGGGCAGGGGGCTCACGAGCAGTACTTC. Translated: CASGQGAHEQYF.

V is TRBV11-2 and J is TRBJ1-5, with D unclear. This CDR3 has 13 residues. V lost 5 bases to trimming and J lost 7 bases, with 12 bases between them. Germline CDR1 SGHAT, CDR2 FQNNGV. The DNA of the CDR3 is TGTGCCAGCAGCCGCGGCCACGACCAGCCCCAGCATTTT. Its translation is CASSRGHDQPQHF.